The 24 T cell receptor beta chains given below trace back to one sample, sequenced in a study of CD4 T cells in relation to SARS-CoV-2 and coronaviruses. The antigens for these receptors are not known. CD4+ T cells from unexposed donors were obtained before the COVID-19 pandemic (2011-2018). Isolation of CD4+ T cells took place after approximately 10 days in culture. Data came from immunoSEQ multiplex PCR; TCRdb stores just in-frame clones and leaves some out. The profile shows roughly 19,000 clones, 76% of them singletons. The source material was CD4+ T cells from PBMCs, cultured in vitro. The origin of the receptors is a human donor in good health.

This chain connects TRBV10-3 to TRBJ2-2, with 8 bases lining up with TRBD2. V shed 3 bases and J 7 bases; nucleotides not matched to a gene: 7. The CDR3 is 15 amino acids. In germline, CDR1 is ENHRY, CDR2 SYGVKD. The CDR3 sequence: CAISEKRERSGELFF. CDR3 bases: TGTGCCATCAGTGAAAAGCGGGAGAGAAGCGGGGAGCTGTTTTTT.

V is TRBV27 and J is TRBJ1-1, with a tentative D call TRBD1 (5 bases). Germline V gene lookup returns CDR1 MNHEY and CDR2 SMNVEV (reference sequence). V was pared by 4 bases and J by 14 bases, with 17 bases between. The CDR3 runs 12 residues. As DNA, the CDR3 is TGTGCCAGCAGTTCAACGGGGGGGATTGCGTTCTTT. Its protein product is CASSSTGGIAFF.

The genes are TRBV15 and TRBJ2-5, with unresolved D. V lost 4 bases to trimming and J lost 4 bases, with 16 bases between them. This CDR3 has 15 residues. Germline assignment: CDR1 LNHNV and CDR2 YYDKDF (reference sequence). The CDR3 here is CATSKPTGRGETQYF. CDR3 nucleotide sequence: TGTGCCACCAGCAAACCGACCGGGCGAGGAGAGACCCAGTACTTC.

This clone was picked up a small number of times. V gene TRBV7-3 combines with J gene TRBJ1-2; TRBD1 agrees at 7 bases. The CDR3 totals 13 residues. V lost 3 bases to trimming and J lost 8 bases; unmatched junction nucleotides: 6. Germline V lookup: CDR1 SGHTA, CDR2 FQGTGA. This CDR3 reads CASSLTGREGYTF. The CDR3 DNA reads as TGTGCCAGCAGCTTGACAGGGAGGGAGGGCTACACCTTC.

There are a few counts of this clone. V gene TRBV7-7 combines with J gene TRBJ2-2; D not resolved. The V end lost 3 bases, the J end lost 3 bases, and 5 bases lay between the germline ends. The CDR3 consists of 13 residues. Per the germline V gene, CDR1 is SSHAT and CDR2 is FNYEAQ (reference sequence). This CDR3 reads CASSFGHTGELFF. DNA for the CDR3: TGTGCCAGCAGCTTCGGACACACCGGGGAGCTGTTTTTT.

This clone came up a few times. Other DNA sequences in this specimen translate into the identical CDR3. The gene calls are TRBV9 and TRBJ2-7, with a tentative D call TRBD1 (5 bases). The germline CDR1 and CDR2 sequences are SGDLS and YYNGEE. The length of the CDR3 is 14 residues. Trimming took 0 bases from V and 2 from J, leaving 9 bases between them. This CDR3 reads CASSVGPRAYEQYF. DNA for the CDR3: TGTGCCAGCAGCGTAGGTCCCAGGGCCTACGAGCAGTACTTC.

The rearrangement links TRBV2 to TRBJ1-5; no clear D. Trimming took 0 bases from V and 0 from J, leaving 9 bases between them. Germline V gene data show CDR1 as SNHLY and CDR2 as FYNNEI. The CDR3 is made up of 16 amino acids. The CDR3 DNA follows: TGTGCCAGCAGTGAAGCAGGTCGGGATAGCAATCAGCCCCAGCATTTT. Protein: CASSEAGRDSNQPQHF.

V gene TRBV18 combines with J gene TRBJ2-7; TRBD2 agrees at 14 bases. Per the germline V gene, CDR1 is KGHSH and CDR2 is LQKENI. V was pared by 3 bases and J by 6 bases, with 13 bases of the junction left unmatched. The CDR3 contains 18 residues. The CDR3 nucleotides read TGTGCCAGCTCACCGGGAGAGGCGTGGGGACTAGCGGGAGCCGAGCAGTACTTC. Translated, it gives CASSPGEAWGLAGAEQYF.

The CDR3 spells CSVTSQRGSDTQYF. Here the CDR3 DNA reads TGCAGCGTTACGAGTCAAAGGGGATCAGATACGCAGTATTTT. The chain recombines TRBV29-1 with TRBJ2-3, with D possibly TRBD1 on 5 matching bases. The germline CDR1 and CDR2 sequences are SQVTM and ANQGSEA. The CDR3 covers 14 residues. The V and J ends lost 5 bases and 4 bases respectively, with 16 bases between them.

The sample holds one count of this clone. The chain uses TRBV7-8 and TRBJ2-7, with 8 positions matching TRBD2. CDR3 size: 15 residues. Looked up from germline, CDR1 is SGHVS and CDR2 is FQNEAQ. The V and J ends lost 2 bases and 6 bases, in that order; junction bases with no gene match: 9. This CDR3 is CASSLWGGTSGEQYF. In DNA form, the CDR3 reads TGTGCCAGCAGCTTATGGGGCGGGACTAGTGGCGAGCAGTACTTC.

The chain carries TRBV11-2 and TRBJ1-2; D is uncertain. In germline, CDR1 is SGHAT, CDR2 FQNNGV. V was clipped by 6 bases and J by 0 bases, with 17 bases between them. This CDR3 is 16 amino acids long. The CDR3 loop reads CASSRNRQVANYGYTF. The CDR3 region has the DNA TGTGCCAGCAGTCGTAACCGCCAGGTAGCTAACTATGGCTACACCTTC.

This chain uses TRBV3-1 (or the pseudogene TRBV3-2) with TRBJ2-1; 9 positions match TRBD2. V shed 6 bases and J 1 base; nucleotides not matched to a gene: 10. Germline V gene lookup returns CDR1 LGHDT and CDR2 YNNKEL (reference sequence). There are 17 residues in the CDR3. The CDR3 reads CASSLIAGDSSYNEQFF. Written as DNA, the CDR3 is TGTGCCAGCAGTCTTATAGCGGGAGATAGTTCCTACAATGAGCAGTTCTTC.

This chain links TRBV30 with TRBJ1-4; TRBD1 agrees at 9 bases. The CDR3 contains 14 residues. V trimming: 3 bases; J trimming: 8 bases; junction bases outside the gene matches: 7. The germline V gene encodes CDR1 GTSNPN and CDR2 SVGIG (reference sequence). The CDR3 loop is CAWRPGQGPEKLFF. In DNA, the CDR3 is TGTGCCTGGAGGCCGGGACAGGGACCAGAAAAACTGTTTTTT.

The chain joins TRBV9 to TRBJ2-2; D is unclear. The CDR3 loop spans 15 amino acids. V was pared by 0 bases and J by 2 bases, with 8 bases between. Germline loops: CDR1 SGDLS, CDR2 YYNGEE. CDR3 sequence: CASSVGTTNTGELFF. As DNA, the CDR3 is TGTGCCAGCAGCGTAGGCACGACTAACACCGGGGAGCTGTTTTTT.

The chain employs TRBV27 and TRBJ2-7; either TRBD1 or TRBD2 may supply D (6 bases each). V was trimmed by 5 bases and J by 3 bases, leaving 20 bases between them. The V gene's germline CDR1 is MNHEY and CDR2 SMNVEV (reference sequence). This CDR3 is 16 amino acids long. In nucleotides, the CDR3 is TGTGCCAGCAGTCCCACGGTTGTCGGGGGCTTCTACGAGCAGTACTTC. As protein: CASSPTVVGGFYEQYF.

The chain links TRBV2 to TRBJ2-7; possibly TRBD1 or TRBD2 for D (5 bases each). V was clipped by 8 bases and J by 0 bases, with 14 bases between them. The CDR3 covers 14 residues. Germline assignment: CDR1 SNHLY and CDR2 FYNNEI. CDR3 region: CASRRTRDSYEQYF. In DNA, the CDR3 is TGTGCCAGCCGGAGGACACGCGACTCCTACGAGCAGTACTTC.

This clone was observed a few times. The rearrangement uses TRBV11-2 and TRBJ1-2; 8 bases are a match to TRBD1. Germline CDR1 SGHAT, CDR2 FQNNGV. Trimming removed 5 bases from V and 2 bases from J; junction bases left unmatched: 13. The CDR3 totals 17 residues. The CDR3 region has the DNA TGTGCCAGCAGCCCCCAGCCCCCGGACAGGGCCAACTATGGCTACACCTTC. Amino acid sequence: CASSPQPPDRANYGYTF.

The CDR3 bases are TGTGCCAGCAGTTTTAGTGTAACAGGGAGAATCCTGACTTTC. It codes for CASSFSVTGRILTF. The chain couples TRBV6-5 to TRBJ2-6, with TRBD1 as a possible D gene (6 bases). Germline loops: CDR1 MNHEY, CDR2 SVGAGI. V shed 4 bases and J shed 14 bases, with 18 bases lying between them. The CDR3 totals 14 residues.

The gene calls are TRBV14 and TRBJ1-4; no definite D call. The CDR3 covers 16 residues. V dropped 10 bases and J dropped 6 bases, with 24 bases sitting between them. Germline values: CDR1 SGHDN, CDR2 FVKESK. The CDR3 region has the DNA TGTGCCACCTCCTCACTTTCCGGGCAGTCATATGAAAAACTGTTTTTT. Amino acid sequence: CATSSLSGQSYEKLFF.

The genes are TRBV20-1 and TRBJ2-5; D perhaps matches TRBD2 (6 bases). Trimming took 6 bases from V and 4 from J, leaving 18 bases between them. The CDR3 totals 14 residues. Germline V lookup: CDR1 DFQATT, CDR2 SNEGSKA (reference sequence). DNA for the CDR3: TGCAGTGCGAGTAAAGGCGGGAATGGAGAGACCCAGTACTTC. This codes for CSASKGGNGETQYF.

In this sample, this clone is large. This chain uses TRBV7-4 with TRBJ2-7, with TRBD1 identical over 9 bases. The CDR3 consists of 14 residues. Germline values: CDR1 SGHVT, CDR2 SQSDAQ. The junction had 5 bases not matched to a gene; V was cut back by 6 bases and J by 2 bases. The CDR3 here is CASSPGQGAYEQYF. As DNA, the CDR3 is TGTGCCAGCAGTCCGGGACAGGGTGCCTACGAGCAGTACTTC.

This clone is a singleton in its sample. The chain is built from TRBV6-4 and TRBJ1-1; D might be TRBD1 (6 bases). V lost 6 bases to trimming and J lost 0 bases, with 14 bases between them. The CDR3 length is 15 residues. The V gene's germline CDR1 is MRHNA and CDR2 SNTAGT. CDR3 amino acids: CASRAEGGVNTEAFF. The DNA for the CDR3 is TGTGCCAGCAGGGCTGAAGGGGGGGTGAACACTGAAGCTTTCTTT.

V and J are TRBV5-1 and TRBJ2-3; 12 positions agree with TRBD1. The CDR3 is made up of 14 amino acids. The J segment lost 5 bases and the V segment lost 6 bases, leaving 4 bases of the junction unmatched. Germline V lookup: CDR1 SGHRS, CDR2 YFSETQ. This chain's CDR3 is CASTGTGGGDTQYF. CDR3 nucleotides: TGCGCCAGCACCGGGACAGGGGGCGGAGATACGCAGTATTTT.

The CDR3 spells CASGLSSGNTIYF. The CDR3 region has the DNA TGTGCTAGTGGTTTAAGCTCTGGAAACACCATATATTTT. V and J are TRBV12-5 and TRBJ1-3, with D unresolved. The CDR3 runs to 13 residues. The V end was cut by 3 bases, the J end by 0 bases, with 3 bases between. Looked up from germline, CDR1 is LGHNT and CDR2 is FRNRAP.